A selection of T cell receptor beta chains follows, all from one sample in a study of cytomegalovirus exposure and HLA in healthy donors. The protocol was immunoSEQ multiplex PCR, while the TCRdb copy is restricted to in-frame clones and leaves out a portion. The sample comprises roughly 140,000 clones, approximately 81% of which are singletons, and more than 1.2% rests with the top ten. Specimen: PBMCs. Receptors originate from a man aged 18-30 years in good health and CMV-seronegative. The CDR3 runs from the conserved cysteine through the conserved F or W. Fields, in order: CDR3 protein, V gene.

CDR3 protein: CASSLSMGGEAFF
V gene: TRBV27

CDR3 protein: CASSQEGTGGSVGELFF
V gene: TRBV4-1

CDR3 protein: CASSLNPLAGETGELFF
V gene: TRBV5-1

CDR3 protein: CASSLTANTEAFF
V gene: TRBV5-1

CDR3 protein: CASSLGRREGGELFF
V gene: TRBV6-5

CDR3 protein: CASSLRSTDTQYF
V gene: TRBV4-1

CDR3 protein: CASSLFSTNEKLFF
V gene: TRBV5-1

CDR3 protein: CASRTSNSPLHF
V gene: TRBV6-5

CDR3 protein: CASSFPDSETYEQYF
V gene: TRBV7-9

CDR3 protein: CASYPDRGGQPQHF
V gene: TRBV6-1

CDR3 protein: CASNPALTGAKNIQYF
V gene: TRBV28

CDR3 protein: CASTPAGSIHSYEQYF
V gene: TRBV5-6

CDR3 protein: CASSAPQGDTGELFF
V gene: TRBV9

CDR3 protein: CASSLGPGQGNEQYF
V gene: TRBV11-3

CDR3 protein: CASSVEPGGVLGTNEKLFF
V gene: TRBV9

CDR3 protein: CASTQGASYEQYF
V gene: TRBV6-1

CDR3 protein: CASSFQGLAHYEQYF
V gene: TRBV7-2

CDR3 protein: CASSIGGRRNQPQHF
V gene: TRBV19

CDR3 protein: CASSPGESSGREEQYF
V gene: TRBV5-1

CDR3 protein: CASSLGANEQFF
V gene: TRBV27

CDR3 protein: CASATAPGAEAFF
V gene: TRBV5-1

CDR3 protein: CAWSVGGLTEAFF
V gene: TRBV30

CDR3 protein: CASSLSGAGYGYTF
V gene: TRBV27

CDR3 protein: CASSEELARGYEQYF
V gene: TRBV7-4

CDR3 protein: CSVAPWEGSQETQYF
V gene: TRBV29-1

CDR3 protein: CASSLTGNQPQHF
V gene: TRBV18

CDR3 protein: CASSRTRHSSYNEQFF
V gene: TRBV5-8

CDR3 protein: CASSYSSGQGYEQYF
V gene: TRBV6-6

CDR3 protein: CASSLAGTEAFF
V gene: TRBV28

CDR3 protein: CASSLGTGAGNTIYF
V gene: TRBV5-5

CDR3 protein: CASSSGTGIGYTF
V gene: TRBV7-6

CDR3 protein: CATGLAVSSKDEQFF
V gene: TRBV6-5

CDR3 protein: CASSLHSGQGNGYTF
V gene: TRBV7-2

CDR3 protein: CASSSTGGSNRNEQFF
V gene: TRBV7-2

CDR3 protein: CASSFRTGAQETQYF
V gene: TRBV6-5

CDR3 protein: CASSLDRGAKNIQYF
V gene: TRBV5-1

CDR3 protein: CASSPTVVTDTQYF
V gene: TRBV10-1

CDR3 protein: CASSLGTSFSGELFF
V gene: TRBV5-4

CDR3 protein: CASSIIPRDTDTQYF
V gene: TRBV19

CDR3 protein: CASSSPSGVKGNQPQHF
V gene: TRBV19

CDR3 protein: CAISESRGLQHF
V gene: TRBV10-3

CDR3 protein: CASSLVNYFTDTQYF
V gene: TRBV7-9

CDR3 protein: CASSPRWGLDEQFF
V gene: TRBV7-6

CDR3 protein: CASSPRLDRETQYF
V gene: TRBV7-9

CDR3 protein: CASSLVAARAGTQYF
V gene: TRBV7-2

CDR3 protein: CASSPRGSGGHLPTDTQYF
V gene: TRBV5-1

CDR3 protein: CATSRVRALGPQHF
V gene: TRBV15

CDR3 protein: CASSEGVADTQYF
V gene: TRBV10-1

CDR3 protein: CASSPLAGGHNEQFF
V gene: TRBV18

CDR3 protein: CASSLGAGADEQYF
V gene: TRBV5-8

CDR3 protein: CASSLGLAGTSTDTQYF
V gene: TRBV7-2

CDR3 protein: CASSLGTGEDEKLFF
V gene: TRBV5-5

CDR3 protein: CASSGQGAHGNTIYF
V gene: TRBV7-2